The T cell receptor (beta chain) described here comes from a study of OX40 agonist ivuxolimab in advanced cancers. This clone was detected only once. V lost 6 bases and J 2 bases, leaving 8 bases between the germline ends. The germline gives CDR1 MDHEN, CDR2 SYDVKM. The CDR3 sequence is 13 residues long. Profiled with immunoSEQ multiplex PCR; TCRdb holds only in-frame clones, not every one. The sample contains tens of thousands of clones, 85% to 90% of which appear only once. The sample was CD4+ or CD8+ T cells sorted from blood, taken in a trial of the OX40 agonist ivuxolimab. The source is an adult with an advanced solid tumor such as melanoma, head and neck, liver or kidney cancer. The chain combines TRBV28 with TRBJ2-4; D not resolved. The DNA for the CDR3 is TGTGCCAGCAGAGGTGTCACCAAAAACATTCAGTACTTC. It specifies CASRGVTKNIQYF.